Listed here are 7 T cell receptor beta chains from one sample, sequenced in a study of OX40 agonist ivuxolimab in advanced cancers. TCRdb's table, derived via immunoSEQ multiplex PCR, lists solely in-frame clones and lacks some. Seen here are 57,000 or so clones, under 85% observed once, and the top ten hold 3.4%. Sequenced here: CD4+ or CD8+ T cells sorted from blood, sampled in a trial of the OX40 agonist ivuxolimab. The receptors shown here come from an adult with an advanced solid tumor such as melanoma, head and neck, liver or kidney cancer.

About this clone: Since the CDR3 does not end with the conserved phenylalanine or tryptophan, this likely comes from a read error. The limits of the CDR3 on the DNA are not certain, so only TCRdb's listed CDR3 is given. V and J are TRBV21-1 and TRBJ2-4; TRBD2, the table's D call, lacks a check against the DNA. TRBV21-1 is designated a pseudogene. The CDR3 has 12 residues if both end residues are counted. CDR3 sequence: CARTGTSRAGFS.

The rearrangement uses TRBV5-4 and TRBJ2-3; no clear D gene. The CDR3 spans 16 residues. CDR1 and CDR2 from the germline V gene are SGHNT and YYREEE (reference sequence). V was pared by 0 bases and J by 2 bases, with 13 bases between. In DNA, the CDR3 is TGTGCCAGCAGCTTGGTTGGCGCCCGCCCCACAGATACGCAGTATTTT. Protein: CASSLVGARPTDTQYF.

CDR3 region: CASSSRGLAGSYEQYF. In DNA form, the CDR3 reads TGTGCCAGCAGCAGCCGTGGACTAGCGGGATCTTACGAGCAGTACTTC. This rearrangement joins TRBV11-3 to TRBJ2-7; 12 bases match TRBD2. Germline CDR1 reads SGHNT; CDR2 reads YENEEA. The junction had 9 bases not matched to a gene; V was cut back by 5 bases and J by 4 bases. CDR3 length: 16 amino acids.

CDR3 amino acids: CASGTSGSTDTQYF. The CDR3 nucleotides are TGTGCCAGCGGGACTAGCGGTAGCACAGATACGCAGTATTTT. J is TRBJ2-3 and V is TRBV28, with 11 bases matching TRBD2. CDR1 and CDR2 (germline): MDHEN, SYDVKM. The J segment lost 0 bases and the V segment lost 8 bases, leaving 1 base of the junction unmatched. The CDR3 length is 14 residues.

This rearrangement joins TRBV11-3 to TRBJ2-7; no definite D call. The CDR3 is 14 amino acids. V was pared by 6 bases and J by 7 bases, with 19 bases between. Looked up from germline, CDR1 is SGHNT and CDR2 is YENEEA. The CDR3 region has the DNA TGTGCCAGCAGACCCCGTCGGGTCTTGAAGGAGCAGTACTTC. Translated, it gives CASRPRRVLKEQYF.

The chain uses TRBV10-3 and TRBJ2-7; D gene unclear. The length of the CDR3 is 13 residues. Germline values: CDR1 ENHRY, CDR2 SYGVKD. With 2 bases removed from V and 2 bases from J, the gap between germline ends came to 7 bases. For the CDR3, the DNA is TGTGCCATCAGTGAGGGAGAAACCTACGAGCAGTACTTC. This sequence encodes CAISEGETYEQYF.

This clone appeared a single time. The V call is TRBV6-6, the J call TRBJ1-1; 10 nucleotides line up with TRBD1. This CDR3 region has 14 residues. Germline loops: CDR1 MNHNY, CDR2 SVGAGI (reference sequence). V trimming: 6 bases; J trimming: 4 bases; junction bases outside the gene matches: 5. CDR3 nucleotide sequence: TGTGCCAGCAGCCAACGGGACAGGGGCACTGAAGCTTTCTTT. It codes for CASSQRDRGTEAFF.